Listed below are T cell receptor beta chains from one sample, sequenced in a study of response to subunit inactivated influenza vaccine. TCRdb reprocessed the RT-PCR reads with MiXCR, giving one entry per CDR3 protein. The sample has more than 700,000 distinct CDR3 sequences, around 20% seen once. The sequencing here drew on PBMCs from blood, taken more than 4 days after vaccination. The source of these receptors is a man in his fifties or sixties who received an inactivated influenza vaccine. CDR3s include the opening cysteine and the closing phenylalanine or tryptophan. Each record gives: V gene, D gene, clone size, J gene, CDR3 DNA, CDR3 protein. D genes are given only for firm matches. A row's size may be missing; if present it is once, few, many or a size class.

TRBV7-9	NA	NA	TRBJ1-5	TGTGCCAGCAGCTCGGGGCTTAATGGGCCCCAGCATTTT	CASSSGLNGPQHF
TRBV21-1	NA	NA	TRBJ1-5	TGTGCCAGCAGCAAAGCGCTGGTGTGGCAGGGGGGGCCAGTGAACAATCAGCCCCAGCATTTT	CASSKALVWQGGPVNNQPQHF
TRBV20-1	NA	few	TRBJ2-1	TGCAGTGCTAGGGAACAGGTGGAGCAGTTCTTC	CSAREQVEQFF
TRBV27	TRBD2	NA	TRBJ2-3	TGTGCCAGCAGTTTATACTGGTCTAGCGGGAGGGCCTTAGATACGCAGTATTTT	CASSLYWSSGRALDTQYF
TRBV7-6	TRBD2	few	TRBJ2-5	TGTGCCAGCAGCGTTGGGACTAGCGGGTCGGAGACCCAGTACTTC	CASSVGTSGSETQYF
TRBV11-2	TRBD2	few	TRBJ2-2	TGTGCCAGCAGCTTAGAGCTAGCGGGAAGGAGCGGGGAGCTGTTTTTT	CASSLELAGRSGELFF
TRBV12-3/TRBV12-4	NA	many	TRBJ2-7	TGTGCCAGCAGTTTATTAACAGGCCCAGAGCAGTACTTC	CASSLLTGPEQYF
TRBV12-3/TRBV12-4	NA	NA	TRBJ2-3	TGTGCCAGCAGTGAGGAAGTTGCGGGGAGCACAGATACGCAGTATTTT	CASSEEVAGSTDTQYF
TRBV6-4	NA	NA	TRBJ2-7	TGTGCCAGCAGTGACCGACGTGGCAGGACCTACGAGCAGTACTTC	CASSDRRGRTYEQYF
TRBV20-1	TRBD2	NA	TRBJ2-7	TGCAGCGGGGAGGGGCTCGTATACGAGCAGTACTTC	CSGEGLVYEQYF
TRBV6-5	NA	NA	TRBJ1-2	TGTGCCAGCAGTTACTCGACGGACACCTCATGGGCGTATGGCTACACCTTC	CASSYSTDTSWAYGYTF
TRBV7-9	TRBD1	few	TRBJ1-2	TGTGCCAGCAGCTCACAGGGGGCAGGGTATGGCTACACCTTC	CASSSQGAGYGYTF
TRBV19	TRBD1	NA	TRBJ1-6	TGTGCCAGTAGTATTTCGGGACAGAGGAATTCACCCCTCCACTTT	CASSISGQRNSPLHF
TRBV12-3/TRBV12-4	TRBD2	NA	TRBJ2-1	TGTGCCAGCAGTTTAGGACTAGCGGTCCCGGGGGGCTCCTACAATGAGCAGTTCTTC	CASSLGLAVPGGSYNEQFF
TRBV4-3	NA	few	TRBJ2-2	TGCGCCAGCAGCCAAGAGACCCTTATCGGGAACACCGGGGAGCTGTTTTTT	CASSQETLIGNTGELFF
TRBV6-5	NA	few	TRBJ1-6	TGTGCCAGCAGTTCCCTCACCGTGTATAATTCACCCCTCCACTTT	CASSSLTVYNSPLHF
TRBV12-3/TRBV12-4	NA	few	TRBJ2-5	TGTGCCAGCAGCCCGGGACTCGTCACAACGTCCCAGTACTTC	CASSPGLVTTSQYF
TRBV12-3/TRBV12-4	NA	many	TRBJ1-2	TGTGCCAGCAGTTTAGTTCAGGGAATGGATGGCTACACCTTC	CASSLVQGMDGYTF
TRBV6-2/TRBV6-3	NA	few	TRBJ1-5	TGTGCCAGCACCACCGGGGTGGGTAATCAGCCCCAGCATTTT	CASTTGVGNQPQHF
TRBV20-1	NA	few	TRBJ1-3	TGCGCCGCCTCGTTTCCTGGAAACACCATATATTTT	CAASFPGNTIYF
TRBV10-2	NA	few	TRBJ2-5	TGCGCCAGCAGTGAGCCGGGACTCCCGGGAGTAGAGTACTTC	CASSEPGLPGVEYF
TRBV2	NA	NA	TRBJ1-2	TGTGCCGGCAGTGAACTGGGCGGGAACTATGGCTACACCTTC	CAGSELGGNYGYTF
TRBV21-1	NA	few	TRBJ2-7	TGTGCCAGCAGCAAACCGGGACAGGGGAGCTCCTACGAGCAGTACTTC	CASSKPGQGSSYEQYF
TRBV4-3	NA	few	TRBJ2-3	TGCGCCAGCAGCCAAGATCATAGCGACACAGATACGCAGTATTTT	CASSQDHSDTDTQYF
TRBV2	TRBD1	NA	TRBJ2-2	TGTGCCAGCAGTTTTGAGACAGGGGACACCGGGGAGCTGTTTTTT	CASSFETGDTGELFF
TRBV24-1	NA	NA	TRBJ2-1	TGTGCCACCAGTGATTTGGGGGGGTGGGAGCACAATGAGCAGTTCTTC	CATSDLGGWEHNEQFF
TRBV5-6	NA	few	TRBJ1-6	TGTGCCAGCAGCTTTGGCCCCGAAGGTTCACCCCTCCACTTT	CASSFGPEGSPLHF
TRBV28	TRBD2	NA	TRBJ2-2	TGTGCCAGCTTGGGTCCTAGCGGTATTCAGCACACCGGGGAGCTGTTTTTT	CASLGPSGIQHTGELFF
TRBV5-1	NA	few	TRBJ1-6	TGCGCCAGCAGCCGGGACATTGGGAATTCACCCCTCCACTTT	CASSRDIGNSPLHF
TRBV4-2	NA	NA	TRBJ2-2	NA	CASSQEILAQNTGELFF
TRBV7-8	TRBD2	NA	TRBJ2-1	TGTGCCAGCAGCTCACTGATTCTAGCGGGAGGGCCTTTATCCTACAATGAGCAGTTCTTC	CASSSLILAGGPLSYNEQFF
TRBV6-5	NA	few	TRBJ2-6	TGTGCCAGCAGTTACAGACACTTGGTACACTCTGGGGCCAACGTCCTGACTTTC	CASSYRHLVHSGANVLTF
TRBV6-5	TRBD1	NA	TRBJ2-1	TGTGCCAGCAGTTACCTACTGGGGACAGGGATCAACAATGAGCAGTTCTTC	CASSYLLGTGINNEQFF
TRBV18	NA	few	TRBJ2-7	TGTGCCAGCTCACCGGGGGGAGGCGGCGAGCAGTACTTC	CASSPGGGGEQYF
TRBV28	NA	few	TRBJ2-3	TGTGCCAGCAGTCTCGGGGCAGGGCCACCAGATACGCAGTATTTT	CASSLGAGPPDTQYF
TRBV12-3/TRBV12-4	TRBD2	few	TRBJ2-1	TGTGCCAGCAGTTTAGTGGCGGGGGGGCCAGGGCGCGAGCAGTTCTTC	CASSLVAGGPGREQFF
TRBV4-1	TRBD2	once	TRBJ2-1	TGCGCCAGCAGCCAAGCGTTGCCAGCGGGAGGGAGGGGGTTCTCCTACAATGAGCAGTTCTTC	CASSQALPAGGRGFSYNEQFF
TRBV7-8	TRBD2	NA	TRBJ2-5	TGTGCCAGCAGCTCGGGACTAGCGGGGCAATGGGAGACCCAGTACTTC	CASSSGLAGQWETQYF
TRBV28	NA	few	TRBJ1-2	TGTGCCAGCAGTTTTACCCCCCGGCGGGATGGCTACACCTTC	CASSFTPRRDGYTF
TRBV29-1	NA	many	TRBJ1-1	TGCAGCGTTGCCCTGCCCCTATTGAACACTGAAGCTTTCTTT	CSVALPLLNTEAFF